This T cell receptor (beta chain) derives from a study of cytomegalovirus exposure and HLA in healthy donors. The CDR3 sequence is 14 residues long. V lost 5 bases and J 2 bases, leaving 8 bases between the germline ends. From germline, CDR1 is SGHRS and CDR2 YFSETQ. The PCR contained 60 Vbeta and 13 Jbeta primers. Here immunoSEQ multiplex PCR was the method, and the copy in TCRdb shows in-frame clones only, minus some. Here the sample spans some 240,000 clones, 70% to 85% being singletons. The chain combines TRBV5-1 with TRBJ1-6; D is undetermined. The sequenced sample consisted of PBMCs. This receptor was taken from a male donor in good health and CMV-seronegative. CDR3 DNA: TGCGCCAGCAGGCTCCGGGCCTATAATTCACCCCTCCACTTT. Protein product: CASRLRAYNSPLHF.